This is a list of T cell receptor beta chains from one sample in a study of CD8+ T cells in alopecia areata. Assay used: immunoSEQ multiplex PCR; TCRdb lists only in-frame clones, some missing. The data contain some 12,000 clones, 57% of them singletons. Sequenced: skin. These receptors originate from a human donor with alopecia areata. Each CDR3 is given with its conserved first and last residue. A D gene is named only where the DNA matches it firmly. Clone sizes are given selectively: once, few, many, or a class where the clone is expanded.

clone size,V gene,D gene,J gene,CDR3 DNA,CDR3 protein
once,TRBV5-8,-,TRBJ2-1,TGTGCCAGCAGCCCCGTCATATCCTTAAATGAGCAGTTCTTC,CASSPVISLNEQFF
-,TRBV27,-,TRBJ2-7,TGTGCCAGCAGCCCCACCGTTGACCTAGCCCGCTACGAGCAGTACTTC,CASSPTVDLARYEQYF
-,TRBV6-1,TRBD2,TRBJ2-5,TGTGCCAGCAGTCCAGAACCGGGGGGGACCCAGTACTTC,CASSPEPGGTQYF
-,TRBV9,TRBD1,TRBJ1-1,TGTGCCAGCAGCCAGACAGGGGGCAACACTGAAGCTTTCTTT,CASSQTGGNTEAFF
-,TRBV23-1,TRBD2,TRBJ2-3,TGCGCCAGCAGTCTCCCGAGGGCTAGCGGGGGCACAGATACGCAGTATTTT,CASSLPRASGGTDTQYF
few,TRBV7-9,TRBD1,TRBJ2-2,TGTGCCAGCAGGTCAATACGTGGACAGGGGGCGACCGGGGAGCTGTTTTTT,CASRSIRGQGATGELFF
large,TRBV7-9,-,TRBJ2-5,TGTGCCAGCAGCACCAGGCAGGGTTTTGAAGAGACCCAGTACTTC,CASSTRQGFEETQYF
-,TRBV4-3,TRBD2,TRBJ2-5,TGCGCCAGCAGCCACAACCCAGGGACTAGCAGAGAGACCCAGTACTTC,CASSHNPGTSRETQYF
few,TRBV7-9,-,TRBJ2-5,TGTGCCAGCAGCTTAGCGATAGAGACCCAGTACTTC,CASSLAIETQYF
few,TRBV6-5,TRBD1,TRBJ2-3,TGTGCCAGCAGACAGGGGCTTAGCACAGATACGCAGTATTTT,CASRQGLSTDTQYF
-,TRBV4-1,TRBD2,TRBJ2-7,TGCGCCAGCAGCCAATCTAGCGGGTCATCCTACGAGCAGTACTTC,CASSQSSGSSYEQYF
few,TRBV7-9,TRBD1,TRBJ2-2,TGTGCCAGCAGCTCGACAGGGGCGGGCACCGGGGAGCTGTTTTTT,CASSSTGAGTGELFF
-,TRBV4-3,TRBD1,TRBJ1-6,TGCGCCAGCAGCCGACAGAGGGACAGTTATAATTCACCCCTCCACTTT,CASSRQRDSYNSPLHF
few,TRBV7-9,-,TRBJ2-6,TGTGCCAGCAGCACAACAGGGTCCGGGGCCAACGTCCTGACTTTC,CASSTTGSGANVLTF
-,TRBV30,TRBD1,TRBJ1-4,TGTGCCTGGAGTCCAATAGACAGGGGTTCTGAAAAACTGTTTTTT,CAWSPIDRGSEKLFF
-,TRBV14,TRBD2,TRBJ2-3,TGTGCCAGCAGCCCAACCAGGGGGGAGCTAGCGGGGGCAAAAGGAGATACGCAGTATTTT,CASSPTRGELAGAKGDTQYF
-,TRBV19,-,TRBJ2-3,TGTGCCAGTAGTATACAACTAGACACAGATACGCAGTATTTT,CASSIQLDTDTQYF
-,TRBV6-5,-,TRBJ2-5,TGTGCCAGCAGTTACTCGACGGGACAAGAGACCCAGTACTTC,CASSYSTGQETQYF
-,TRBV2,-,TRBJ1-6,TGTGCCAGCAGTGAAGGGCAGTATAATTCACCCCTCCACTTT,CASSEGQYNSPLHF
-,TRBV2,TRBD2,TRBJ2-7,TGTGCCAGCAGCGGGCTGGCGGGGGTTATCTACGAGCAGTACTTC,CASSGLAGVIYEQYF
few,TRBV19,-,TRBJ2-3,TGTGCCAGTAGCCCCAGGACTCCCGGGGACACAGATACGCAGTATTTT,CASSPRTPGDTDTQYF
few,TRBV7-4,-,TRBJ2-4,TGTGCCAGCACCCAGACAGCACTAGCCAAAAACATTCAGTACTTC,CASTQTALAKNIQYF
-,TRBV7-2,-,TRBJ1-6,TGTGCCAGCAGCTTAGCGGGTCAGAATTCACCCCTCCACTTT,CASSLAGQNSPLHF
-,TRBV27,-,TRBJ1-5,TGTGCCAGCAGTTACGGGGGGCCGGGGTTGGTCAATCAGCCCCAGCATTTT,CASSYGGPGLVNQPQHF